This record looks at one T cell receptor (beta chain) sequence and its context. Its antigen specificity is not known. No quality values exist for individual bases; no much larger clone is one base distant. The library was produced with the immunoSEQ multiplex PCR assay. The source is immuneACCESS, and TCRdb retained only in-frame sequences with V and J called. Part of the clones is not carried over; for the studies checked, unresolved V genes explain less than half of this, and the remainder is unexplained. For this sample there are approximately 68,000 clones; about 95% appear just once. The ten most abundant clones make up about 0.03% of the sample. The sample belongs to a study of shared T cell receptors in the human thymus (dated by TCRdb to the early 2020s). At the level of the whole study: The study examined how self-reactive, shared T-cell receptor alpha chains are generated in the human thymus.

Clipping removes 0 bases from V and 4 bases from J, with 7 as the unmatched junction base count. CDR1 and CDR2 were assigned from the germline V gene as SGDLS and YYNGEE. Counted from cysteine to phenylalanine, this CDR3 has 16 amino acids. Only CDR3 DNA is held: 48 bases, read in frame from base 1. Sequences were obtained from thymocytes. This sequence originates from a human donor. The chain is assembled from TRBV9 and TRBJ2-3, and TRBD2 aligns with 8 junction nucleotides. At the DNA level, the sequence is TGTGCCAGCAGCGTAGAAGTCGGGGGGGCCCCAGATACGCAGTATTTT. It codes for CASSVEVGGAPDTQYF.